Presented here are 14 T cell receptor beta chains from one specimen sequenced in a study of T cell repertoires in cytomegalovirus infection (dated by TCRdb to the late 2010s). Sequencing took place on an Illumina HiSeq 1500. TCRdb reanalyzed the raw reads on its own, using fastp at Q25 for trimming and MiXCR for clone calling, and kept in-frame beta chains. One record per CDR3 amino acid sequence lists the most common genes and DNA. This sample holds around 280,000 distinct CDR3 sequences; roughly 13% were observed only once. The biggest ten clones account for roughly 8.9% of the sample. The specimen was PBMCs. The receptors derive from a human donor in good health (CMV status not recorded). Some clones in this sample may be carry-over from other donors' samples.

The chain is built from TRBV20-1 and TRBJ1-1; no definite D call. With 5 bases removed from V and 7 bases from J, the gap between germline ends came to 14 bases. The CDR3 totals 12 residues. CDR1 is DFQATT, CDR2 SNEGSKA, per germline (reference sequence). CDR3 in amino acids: CSAYSEAREAFF. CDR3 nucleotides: TGCAGTGCTTATTCCGAGGCCCGTGAAGCTTTCTTT.

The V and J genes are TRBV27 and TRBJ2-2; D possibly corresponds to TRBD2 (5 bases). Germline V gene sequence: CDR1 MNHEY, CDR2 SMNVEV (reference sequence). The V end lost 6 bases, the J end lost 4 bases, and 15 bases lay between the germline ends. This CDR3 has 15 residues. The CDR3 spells CASSLTVDSTGELFF. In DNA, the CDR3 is TGTGCCAGCAGCCTGACGGTGGACTCCACCGGGGAGCTGTTTTTT.

In nucleotides, the CDR3 is TGTGCCAGCAGCCGTACCGGGACAGGGGGTTTAGCTAACTATGGCTACACCTTC. It codes for CASSRTGTGGLANYGYTF. V is TRBV6-5 and J is TRBJ1-2, with 11 bases matching TRBD1. The germline gives CDR1 MNHEY, CDR2 SVGAGI. CDR3 length: 18 amino acids. The ends lost 6 bases at V and 0 bases at J; junction bases unmatched: 12.

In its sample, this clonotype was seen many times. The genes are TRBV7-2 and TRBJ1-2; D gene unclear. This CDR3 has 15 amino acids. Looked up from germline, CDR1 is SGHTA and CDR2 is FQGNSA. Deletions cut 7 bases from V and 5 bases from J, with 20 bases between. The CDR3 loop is CASTRSGFPLYGYTF. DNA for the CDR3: TGTGCCAGCACCCGGTCTGGGTTTCCTTTGTATGGCTACACCTTC.

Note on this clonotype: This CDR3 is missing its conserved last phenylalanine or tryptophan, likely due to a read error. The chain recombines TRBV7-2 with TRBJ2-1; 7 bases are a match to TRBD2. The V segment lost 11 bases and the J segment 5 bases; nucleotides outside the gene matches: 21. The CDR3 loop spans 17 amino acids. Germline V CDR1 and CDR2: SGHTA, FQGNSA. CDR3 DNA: TGTGCCTACAGTCGGTGGGGGGAGGGCCGCCTGGACAATGAGCAGTTCTGC. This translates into CAYSRWGEGRLDNEQFC.

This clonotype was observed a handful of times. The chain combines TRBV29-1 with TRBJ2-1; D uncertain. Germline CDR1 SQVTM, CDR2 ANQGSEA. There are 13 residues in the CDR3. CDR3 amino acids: CSAPTRNDNEQFF. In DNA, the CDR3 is TGCAGTGCCCCGACCCGGAACGACAATGAGCAGTTCTTC.

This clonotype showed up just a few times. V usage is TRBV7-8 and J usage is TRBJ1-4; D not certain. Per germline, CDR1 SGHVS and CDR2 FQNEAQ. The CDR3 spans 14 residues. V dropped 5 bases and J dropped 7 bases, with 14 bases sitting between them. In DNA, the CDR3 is TGTGCCAGCAGCCTTCGATCCTTTGGTGAAAAACTGTTTTTT. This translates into CASSLRSFGEKLFF.

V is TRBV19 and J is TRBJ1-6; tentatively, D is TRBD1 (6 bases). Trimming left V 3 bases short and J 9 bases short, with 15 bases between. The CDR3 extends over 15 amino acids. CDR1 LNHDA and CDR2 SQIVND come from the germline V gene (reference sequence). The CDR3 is CASSIAGQGTSPLHF. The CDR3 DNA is TGTGCCAGTAGTATTGCCGGTCAGGGGACTTCACCCCTCCACTTT.

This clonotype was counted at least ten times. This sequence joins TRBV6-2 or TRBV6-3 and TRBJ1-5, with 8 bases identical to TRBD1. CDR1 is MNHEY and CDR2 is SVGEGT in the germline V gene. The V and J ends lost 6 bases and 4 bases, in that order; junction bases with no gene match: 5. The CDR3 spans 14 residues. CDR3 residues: CASSGQGRNQPQHF. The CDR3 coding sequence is TGTGCCAGCAGCGGACAGGGTCGGAATCAGCCCCAGCATTTT.

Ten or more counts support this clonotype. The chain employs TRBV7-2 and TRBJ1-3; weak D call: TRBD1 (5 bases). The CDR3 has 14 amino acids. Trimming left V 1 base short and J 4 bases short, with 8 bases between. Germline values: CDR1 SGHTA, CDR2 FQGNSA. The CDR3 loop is CASSLGGLGNTIYF. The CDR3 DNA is TGTGCCAGCAGCTTAGGGGGACTCGGAAACACCATATATTTT.

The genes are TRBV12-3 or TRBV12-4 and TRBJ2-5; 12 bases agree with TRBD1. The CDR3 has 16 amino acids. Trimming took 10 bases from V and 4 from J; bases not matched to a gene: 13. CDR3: CATSPLQGQGAETQYF. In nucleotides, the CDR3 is TGTGCCACCTCCCCCCTGCAGGGACAGGGGGCAGAGACCCAGTACTTC.

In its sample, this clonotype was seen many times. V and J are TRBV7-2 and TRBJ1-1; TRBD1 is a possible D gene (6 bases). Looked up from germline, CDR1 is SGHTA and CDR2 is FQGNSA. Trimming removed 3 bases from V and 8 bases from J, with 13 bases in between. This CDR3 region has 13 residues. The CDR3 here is CASSFRGGGEAFF. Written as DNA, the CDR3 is TGTGCCAGCAGCTTTAGGGGGGGCGGGGAAGCTTTCTTT.

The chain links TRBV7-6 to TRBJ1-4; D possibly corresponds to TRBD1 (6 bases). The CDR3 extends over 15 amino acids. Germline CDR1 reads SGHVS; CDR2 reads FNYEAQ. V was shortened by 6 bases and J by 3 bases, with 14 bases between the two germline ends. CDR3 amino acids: CASRRSGTPNEKLFF. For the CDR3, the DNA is TGTGCCAGCAGACGGAGTGGGACACCTAATGAAAAACTGTTTTTT. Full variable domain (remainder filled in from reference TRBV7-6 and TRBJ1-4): GAGVSQSPRYKVTKRGQDVALRCDPISGHVSLYWYRQALGQGPEFLTYFNYEAQQDKSGLPNDRFSAERPEGSISTLTIQRTEQRDSAMYRCASRRSGTPNEKLFFGSGTQLSVL.

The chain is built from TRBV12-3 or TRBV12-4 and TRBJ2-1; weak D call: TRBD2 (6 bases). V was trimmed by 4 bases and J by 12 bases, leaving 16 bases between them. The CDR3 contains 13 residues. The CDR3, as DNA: TGTGCCAGCAGTTCGGTGATTACCGGGAGGCAGTTCTTC. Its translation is CASSSVITGRQFF.